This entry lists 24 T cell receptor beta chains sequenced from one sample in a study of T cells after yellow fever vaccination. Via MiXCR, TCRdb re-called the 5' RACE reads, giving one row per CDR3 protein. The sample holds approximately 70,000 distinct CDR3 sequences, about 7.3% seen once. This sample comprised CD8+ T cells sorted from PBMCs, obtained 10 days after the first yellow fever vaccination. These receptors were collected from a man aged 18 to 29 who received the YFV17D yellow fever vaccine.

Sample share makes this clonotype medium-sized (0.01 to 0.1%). The CDR3 spells CASSPGTGGYNEQFF. The CDR3 DNA is TGTGCCAGCAGTCCCGGGACAGGGGGCTACAATGAGCAGTTCTTC. The chain is built from TRBV7-3 and TRBJ2-1; 11 nucleotides line up with TRBD1. Germline V gene lookup returns CDR1 SGHTA and CDR2 FQGTGA. The CDR3 has 15 amino acids. With V trimmed by 6 bases and J by 3 bases, 4 bases remained unmatched.

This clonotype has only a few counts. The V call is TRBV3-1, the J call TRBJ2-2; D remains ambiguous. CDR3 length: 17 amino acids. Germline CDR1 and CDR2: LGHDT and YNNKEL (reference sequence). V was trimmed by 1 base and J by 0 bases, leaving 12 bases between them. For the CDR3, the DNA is TGTGCCAGCAGCCAAGTAGTGAACCCGGCGAACACCGGGGAGCTGTTTTTT. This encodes CASSQVVNPANTGELFF. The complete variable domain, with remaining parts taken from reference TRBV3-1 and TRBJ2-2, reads DTAVSQTPKYLVTQMGNDKSIKCEQNLGHDTMYWYKQDSKKFLKIMFSYNNKELIINETVPNRFSPKSPDKAHLNLHINSLELGDSAVYFCASSQVVNPANTGELFFGEGSRLTVL.

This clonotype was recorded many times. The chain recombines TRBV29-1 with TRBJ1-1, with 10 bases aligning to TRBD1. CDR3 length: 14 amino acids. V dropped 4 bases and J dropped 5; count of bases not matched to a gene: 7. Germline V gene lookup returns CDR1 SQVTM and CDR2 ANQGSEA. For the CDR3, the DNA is TGCAGCGTTGTCGACAGGGGGCAAGGAACTGAAGCTTTCTTT. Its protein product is CSVVDRGQGTEAFF.

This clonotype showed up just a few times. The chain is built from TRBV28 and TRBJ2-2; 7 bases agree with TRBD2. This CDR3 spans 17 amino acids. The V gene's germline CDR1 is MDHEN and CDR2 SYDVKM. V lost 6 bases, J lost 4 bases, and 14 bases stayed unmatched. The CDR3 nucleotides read TGTGCCAGCAGCTACGAAGTCCGGGACTACCGCACCGGGGAGCTGTTTTTT. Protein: CASSYEVRDYRTGELFF.

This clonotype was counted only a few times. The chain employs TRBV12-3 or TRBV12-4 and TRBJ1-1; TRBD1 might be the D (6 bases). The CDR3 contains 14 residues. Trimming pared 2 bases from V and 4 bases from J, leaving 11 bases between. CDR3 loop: CASSLWGPGTEAFF. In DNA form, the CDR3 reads TGTGCCAGCAGTTTATGGGGGCCGGGCACTGAAGCTTTCTTT.

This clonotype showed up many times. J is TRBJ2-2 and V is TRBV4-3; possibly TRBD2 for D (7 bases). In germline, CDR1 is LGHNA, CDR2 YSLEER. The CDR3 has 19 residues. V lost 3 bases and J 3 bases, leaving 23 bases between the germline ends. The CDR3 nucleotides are TGCGCCAGCAGCCATTATTCCGGGGGGCCTGGTATTGACACCGGGGAGCTGTTTTTT. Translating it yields CASSHYSGGPGIDTGELFF.

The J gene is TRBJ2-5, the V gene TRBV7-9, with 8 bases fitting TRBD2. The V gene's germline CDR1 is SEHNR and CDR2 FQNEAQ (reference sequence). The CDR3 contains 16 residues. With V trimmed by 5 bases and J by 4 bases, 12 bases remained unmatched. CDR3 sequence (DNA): TGTGCCAGCAGCCCGAGGACTAGCTGGTTGGGAGAGACCCAGTACTTC. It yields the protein CASSPRTSWLGETQYF.

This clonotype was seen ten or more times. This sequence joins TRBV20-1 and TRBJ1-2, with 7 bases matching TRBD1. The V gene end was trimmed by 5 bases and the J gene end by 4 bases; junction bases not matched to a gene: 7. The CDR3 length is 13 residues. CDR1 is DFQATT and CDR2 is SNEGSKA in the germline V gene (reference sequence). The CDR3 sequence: CSAPDRDLYGYTF. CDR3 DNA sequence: TGCAGTGCTCCCGACAGGGACCTCTATGGCTACACCTTC.

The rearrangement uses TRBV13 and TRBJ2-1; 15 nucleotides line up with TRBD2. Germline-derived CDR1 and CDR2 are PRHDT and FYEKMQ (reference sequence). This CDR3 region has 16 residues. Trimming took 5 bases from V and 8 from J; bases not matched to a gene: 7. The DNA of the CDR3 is TGTGCCAGCAGCACCCGGACTAGCGGGGGGGCTTATGAGCAGTTCTTC. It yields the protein CASSTRTSGGAYEQFF. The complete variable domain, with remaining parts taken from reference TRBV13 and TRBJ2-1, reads AAGVIQSPRHLIKEKRETATLKCYPIPRHDTVYWYQQGPGQDPQFLISFYEKMQSDKGSIPDRFSAQQFSDYHSELNMSSLELGDSALYFCASSTRTSGGAYEQFFGPGTRLTVL.

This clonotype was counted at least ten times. In nucleotides, the CDR3 is TGCAGCGACGAGACAGGGAACTACAATGAGCAGTTCTTC. This encodes CSDETGNYNEQFF. The chain recombines TRBV29-1 with TRBJ2-1; 7 nucleotides match TRBD1. With 7 bases clipped from V and 3 bases from J, the junction kept 6 bases outside the gene matches. The V gene's germline CDR1 is SQVTM and CDR2 ANQGSEA. This CDR3 has 13 residues.

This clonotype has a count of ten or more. CDR3 sequence: CAISEPQGGVTEAFF. The CDR3 DNA is TGTGCCATCAGTGAGCCGCAGGGGGGGGTCACTGAAGCTTTCTTT. This chain connects TRBV10-3 to TRBJ1-1; 7 bases are shared with TRBD1. Germline CDR1 reads ENHRY; CDR2 reads SYGVKD. The ends lost 2 bases at V and 4 bases at J; junction bases unmatched: 7. There are 15 residues in the CDR3.

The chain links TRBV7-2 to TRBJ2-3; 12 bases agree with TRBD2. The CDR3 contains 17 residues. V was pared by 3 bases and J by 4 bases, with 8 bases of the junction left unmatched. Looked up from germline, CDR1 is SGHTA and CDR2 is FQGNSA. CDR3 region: CASSFPRTSGEADTQYF. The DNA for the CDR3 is TGTGCCAGCAGCTTCCCCCGGACTAGCGGGGAGGCAGATACGCAGTATTTT.

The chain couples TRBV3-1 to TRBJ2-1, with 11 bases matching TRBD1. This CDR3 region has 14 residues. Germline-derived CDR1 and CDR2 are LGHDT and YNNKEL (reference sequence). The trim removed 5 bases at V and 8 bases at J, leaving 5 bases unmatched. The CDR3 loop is CASSWGQGEHEQFF. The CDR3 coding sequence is TGTGCCAGCAGCTGGGGACAGGGGGAGCATGAGCAGTTCTTC.

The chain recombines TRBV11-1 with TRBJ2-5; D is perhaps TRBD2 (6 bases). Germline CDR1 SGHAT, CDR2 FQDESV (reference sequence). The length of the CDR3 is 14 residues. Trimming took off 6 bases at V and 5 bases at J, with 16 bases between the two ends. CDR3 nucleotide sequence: TGTGCCAGCAGTACGCCCTTTGGGGGGGAGACCCAGTACTTC. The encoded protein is CASSTPFGGETQYF.

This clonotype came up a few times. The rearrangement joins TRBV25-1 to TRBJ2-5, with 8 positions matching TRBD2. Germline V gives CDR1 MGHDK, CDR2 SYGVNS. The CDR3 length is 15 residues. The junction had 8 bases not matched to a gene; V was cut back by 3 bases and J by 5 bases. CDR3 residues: CASSEGLEWFETQYF. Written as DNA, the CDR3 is TGTGCCAGCAGTGAGGGACTAGAATGGTTCGAGACCCAGTACTTC. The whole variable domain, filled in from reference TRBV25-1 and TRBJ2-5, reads EADIYQTPRYLVIGTGKKITLECSQTMGHDKMYWYQQDPGMELHLIHYSYGVNSTEKGDLSSESTVSRIRTEHFPLTLESARPSHTSQYLCASSEGLEWFETQYFGPGTRLLVL.

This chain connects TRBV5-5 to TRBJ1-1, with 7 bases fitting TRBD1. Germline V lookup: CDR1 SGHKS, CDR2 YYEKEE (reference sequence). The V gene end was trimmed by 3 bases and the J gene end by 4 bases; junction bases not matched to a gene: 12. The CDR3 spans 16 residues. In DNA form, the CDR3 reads TGTGCCAGCAGCTGGGGGGACAGCTTCCTGAGCACTGAAGCTTTCTTT. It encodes CASSWGDSFLSTEAFF. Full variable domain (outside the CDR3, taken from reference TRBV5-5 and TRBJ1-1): DAGVTQSPTHLIKTRGQQVTLRCSPISGHKSVSWYQQVLGQGPQFIFQYYEKEERGRGNFPDRFSARQFPNYSSELNVNALLLGDSALYLCASSWGDSFLSTEAFFGQGTRLTVV.

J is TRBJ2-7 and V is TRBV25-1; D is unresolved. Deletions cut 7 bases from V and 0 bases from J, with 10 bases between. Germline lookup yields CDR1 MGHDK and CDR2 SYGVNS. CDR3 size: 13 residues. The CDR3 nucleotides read TGTGCCAGCACGGGCTTCAGCTCCTACGAGCAGTACTTC. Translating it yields CASTGFSSYEQYF.

The CDR3 is CASSQIRTSNEQFF. In DNA, the CDR3 is TGTGCCAGCAGCCAAATCCGGACTAGCAATGAGCAGTTCTTC. V is TRBV4-2 and J is TRBJ2-1; 7 positions match TRBD2. The CDR3 sequence is 14 residues long. Germline CDR1 reads LGHNA; CDR2 reads YNFKEQ. The V segment lost 2 bases and the J segment 6 bases; nucleotides outside the gene matches: 4.

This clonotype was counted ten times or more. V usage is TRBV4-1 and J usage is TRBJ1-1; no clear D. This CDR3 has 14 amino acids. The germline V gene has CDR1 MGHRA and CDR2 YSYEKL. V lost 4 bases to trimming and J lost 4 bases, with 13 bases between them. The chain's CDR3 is CASSPKGSFTEAFF. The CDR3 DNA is TGCGCCAGCAGCCCTAAGGGATCCTTCACTGAAGCTTTCTTT.

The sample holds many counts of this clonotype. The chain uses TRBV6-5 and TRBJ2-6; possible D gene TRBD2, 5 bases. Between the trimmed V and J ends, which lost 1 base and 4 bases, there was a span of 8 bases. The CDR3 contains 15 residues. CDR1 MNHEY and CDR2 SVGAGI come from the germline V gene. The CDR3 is CASSYYGVGANVLTF. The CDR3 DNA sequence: TGTGCCAGCAGTTACTACGGGGTAGGGGCCAACGTCCTGACTTTC.

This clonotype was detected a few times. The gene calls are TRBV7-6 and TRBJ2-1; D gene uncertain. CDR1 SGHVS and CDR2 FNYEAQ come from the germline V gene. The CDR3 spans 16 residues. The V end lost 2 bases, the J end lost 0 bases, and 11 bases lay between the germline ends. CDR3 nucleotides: TGTGCCAGCAGCTTATCACTTCAGAGCTCCTACAATGAGCAGTTCTTC. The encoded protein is CASSLSLQSSYNEQFF.

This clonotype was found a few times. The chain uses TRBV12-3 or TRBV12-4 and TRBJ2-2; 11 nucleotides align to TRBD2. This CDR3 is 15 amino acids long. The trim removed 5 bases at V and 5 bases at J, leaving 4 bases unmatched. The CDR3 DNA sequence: TGTGCCAGCAGTGGAACTAGCGGGGGAACCGGGGAGCTGTTTTTT. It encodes CASSGTSGGTGELFF.

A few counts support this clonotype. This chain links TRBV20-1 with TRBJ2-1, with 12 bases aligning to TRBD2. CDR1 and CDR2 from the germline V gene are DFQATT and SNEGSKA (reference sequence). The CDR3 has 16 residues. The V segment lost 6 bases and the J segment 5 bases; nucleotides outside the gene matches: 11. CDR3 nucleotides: TGCAGTGCCCTCCTCGTTAGGACTAGCGGGGACAATGAGCAGTTCTTC. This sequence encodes CSALLVRTSGDNEQFF.

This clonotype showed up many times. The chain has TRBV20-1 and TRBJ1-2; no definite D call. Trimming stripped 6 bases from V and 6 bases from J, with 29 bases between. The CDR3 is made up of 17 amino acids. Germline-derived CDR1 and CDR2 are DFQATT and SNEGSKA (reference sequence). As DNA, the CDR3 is TGCAGTGCCACGGGTACCTGGGTGATCGGCAAAGGTCATGGCTACACCTTC. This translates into CSATGTWVIGKGHGYTF.